This T cell receptor (beta chain) was captured by sequencing in a study of spatial heterogeneity in lung cancer. Time point defined: sample taken at primary tumor resection. This clonotype was seen ten or more times. One entry per CDR3 protein results from TCRdb running MiXCR on the 5' RACE reads. The sample consists of some 37,000 distinct CDR3 sequences, under 8% of them appearing once. The CDR3 is 16 amino acids. V shed 7 bases and J shed 1 base, with 18 bases lying between them. Germline V CDR1 and CDR2: SGHDT, YYEEEE. This rearrangement joins TRBV5-6 to TRBJ2-1; D not certain. The sequence came from a female donor with early-stage non-small cell lung cancer. The sequenced sample was PBMCs, obtained at surgery. In DNA, the CDR3 is TGTGCCAGCTCCCCGTCCAGCGCCCCTTCCTACAATGAGCAGTTCTTC. Translation: CASSPSSAPSYNEQFF. Complete variable domain (other parts from reference TRBV5-6 and TRBJ2-1): DAGVTQSPTHLIKTRGQQVTLRCSPKSGHDTVSWYQQALGQGPQFIFQYYEEEERQRGNFPDRFSGHQFPNYSSELNVNALLLGDSALYLCASSPSSAPSYNEQFFGPGTRLTVL.